Each of the 18 T cell receptor beta chains below was sequenced from the same sample in a study of blood T cell repertoires in COVID-19. Measured with immunoSEQ multiplex PCR; TCRdb has only the in-frame clones, and not every one. The table records around 320,000 clones, around 90% of them present only once. The sample comprised peripheral blood. These TCRs come from a young man with active or convalescent COVID-19.

This clone was counted a few times. The chain combines TRBV9 with TRBJ1-1; D is perhaps TRBD1 (6 bases). V shed 3 bases and J shed 5 bases, with 17 bases lying between them. This CDR3 comprises 15 residues. Germline lookup yields CDR1 SGDLS and CDR2 YYNGEE. For the CDR3, the DNA is TGTGCCAGCAGCGACCCCGACGGGGGGCCTACTGAAGCTTTCTTT. Residues: CASSDPDGGPTEAFF.

V gene TRBV28 combines with J gene TRBJ1-1; 8 nucleotides line up with TRBD1. CDR1 is MDHEN, CDR2 SYDVKM, per germline. The V and J ends lost 7 bases and 1 base, in that order; junction bases with no gene match: 14. There are 17 residues in the CDR3. The CDR3 loop reads CASNPIGWGTGNTEAFF. DNA for the CDR3: TGTGCCAGCAATCCTATTGGTTGGGGGACAGGGAACACTGAAGCTTTCTTT.

This rearrangement joins TRBV13 to TRBJ1-6; 7 nucleotides match TRBD1. The CDR3 length is 15 residues. The V and J ends lost 5 bases and 9 bases, in that order; junction bases with no gene match: 10. Germline CDR1 PRHDT, CDR2 FYEKMQ (reference sequence). CDR3 region: CASSPGGYEVSPLHF. CDR3 DNA sequence: TGTGCCAGCAGCCCAGGGGGTTACGAAGTTTCACCCCTCCACTTT.

This chain uses TRBV4-1 with TRBJ1-2; D is unresolved. Trimming cost V 2 bases and J 6 bases, with 10 bases left between them. This CDR3 has 13 amino acids. Per germline, CDR1 MGHRA and CDR2 YSYEKL. CDR3 loop: CASSQKRSNGYTF. The CDR3 nucleotides are TGCGCCAGCAGCCAAAAGAGGAGCAATGGCTACACCTTC.

The V gene is TRBV11-1, the J gene TRBJ2-5; TRBD1 matches at 11 bases. This CDR3 is built from 15 residues. Germline assignment: CDR1 SGHAT and CDR2 FQDESV (reference sequence). Trimming removed 2 bases from V and 5 bases from J; junction bases left unmatched: 4. CDR3 DNA sequence: TGTGCCAGCAGCTTACCGGACAGGGGGCTTGAGACCCAGTACTTC. It yields the protein CASSLPDRGLETQYF.

The chain has TRBV7-9 and TRBJ2-2; 7 bases map to TRBD1. V lost 4 bases, J lost 5 bases, and 1 base stayed unmatched. The CDR3 contains 13 residues. CDR1 is SEHNR, CDR2 FQNEAQ, per germline (reference sequence). This chain's CDR3 is CASSSQGTGELFF. The DNA of the CDR3 is TGTGCCAGCAGCTCACAGGGGACCGGGGAGCTGTTTTTT.

The chain recombines TRBV7-9 with TRBJ2-3; tentative D call: TRBD2 (5 bases). V dropped 5 bases and J dropped 0 bases, with 15 bases sitting between them. Looked up from germline, CDR1 is SEHNR and CDR2 is FQNEAQ (reference sequence). The CDR3 spans 16 residues. The chain's CDR3 is CASSPRTGGSTDTQYF. In nucleotides, the CDR3 is TGTGCCAGCAGCCCCAGGACTGGTGGTAGCACAGATACGCAGTATTTT.

This clone was seen a few times. The CDR3: CASILLGGGTEAFF. DNA of the CDR3: TGTGCCAGTATCCTATTAGGGGGTGGAACTGAAGCTTTCTTT. J is TRBJ1-1 and V is TRBV19; a weak D match, TRBD1 (6 bases). In germline, CDR1 is LNHDA, CDR2 SQIVND (reference sequence). The CDR3 contains 14 residues. The V end was cut by 7 bases, the J end by 5 bases, with 17 bases between.

This clone occurred once. This CDR3 is CASSPNGERYLDPSNNEQFF. The CDR3 coding sequence is TGTGCCAGCAGCCCCAACGGAGAGCGGTACCTCGATCCCTCAAACAATGAGCAGTTCTTC. The gene calls are TRBV21-1 and TRBJ2-1; TRBD2, the D gene given by the table, was not confirmed from the DNA. TRBV21-1 constitutes a pseudogene. This CDR3 region has 20 residues.

V gene TRBV9 combines with J gene TRBJ2-5; 8 nucleotides match TRBD2. After removal of 4 bases from V and 5 bases from J, the junction contained 13 bases not matched to a gene. Germline V gene sequence: CDR1 SGDLS, CDR2 YYNGEE. The CDR3 consists of 16 residues. CDR3 sequence: CASSLGSGISTETQYF. The CDR3, as DNA: TGTGCCAGCAGCCTGGGTAGCGGGATAAGTACGGAGACCCAGTACTTC.

The CDR3 DNA sequence: TGTGCCAGCAGTTTACAGGGGCCCTTCGGAAACACCATATATTTT. As protein: CASSLQGPFGNTIYF. The V call is TRBV7-9, the J call TRBJ1-3; TRBD1 matches 7 bases. CDR3 length: 15 amino acids. V gave up 6 bases and J gave up 4 bases; unmatched junction bases: 9. CDR1 is SEHNR and CDR2 is FQNEAQ in the germline V gene (reference sequence).

The chain joins TRBV7-9 to TRBJ2-1, with D perhaps TRBD2 (5 bases). Germline lookup yields CDR1 SEHNR and CDR2 FQNEAQ (reference sequence). CDR3 length equals 13 residues. V gave up 1 base and J gave up 7 bases, with 8 bases separating them. The CDR3 sequence: CASSLGELNEQFF. DNA of the CDR3: TGTGCCAGCAGCTTAGGGGAGCTAAATGAGCAGTTCTTC.

This chain uses TRBV6-5 with TRBJ1-2; TRBD1 might be the D (5 bases). From germline, CDR1 is MNHEY and CDR2 SVGAGI. V was pared by 8 bases and J by 0 bases, with 13 bases between. The CDR3 totals 14 residues. This CDR3 is CASSPAGTNYGYTF. The CDR3, as DNA: TGTGCCAGCTCTCCCGCAGGGACTAACTATGGCTACACCTTC.

The genes are TRBV12-5 and TRBJ2-7, with TRBD1 as a possible D gene (6 bases). The CDR3 consists of 13 residues. V lost 4 bases and J lost 2, with 9 bases in between. Germline CDR1 is LGHNT and CDR2 is FRNRAP. CDR3 coding DNA: TGTGCTAGTGGTTGGGACACCCCCTACGAGCAGTACTTC. Translated, it gives CASGWDTPYEQYF.

The chain recombines TRBV5-1 with TRBJ2-2; D call uncertain. Trimming took 0 bases from V and 1 from J, leaving 4 bases between them. Germline V gives CDR1 SGHRS, CDR2 YFSETQ. CDR3 size: 14 residues. For the CDR3, the DNA is TGCGCCAGCAGCTTGGATCTGAACACCGGGGAGCTGTTTTTT. This codes for CASSLDLNTGELFF.

This chain connects TRBV7-2 to TRBJ1-5, with a possible D match to TRBD1 (5 bases). Per the germline V gene, CDR1 is SGHTA and CDR2 is FQGNSA. The length of the CDR3 is 14 residues. With 4 bases removed from V and 5 bases from J, the gap between germline ends came to 12 bases. Written as DNA, the CDR3 is TGTGCCAGCAGCTCCCGACAGCGGGATCAGCCCCAGCATTTT. Translation gives CASSSRQRDQPQHF. Variable domain in full (rest from reference TRBV7-2 and TRBJ1-5): GAGVSQSPSNKVTEKGKDVELRCDPISGHTALYWYRQSLGQGLEFLIYFQGNSAPDKSGLPSDRFSAERTGGSVSTLTIQRTQQEDSAVYLCASSSRQRDQPQHFGDGTRLSIL.

The V and J genes are TRBV18 and TRBJ1-1; D possibly corresponds to TRBD1 (6 bases). The CDR3 sequence is 13 residues long. Trimming shortened V by 9 bases and J by 1 base, and 12 bases separated the two germline ends. Germline V gene lookup returns CDR1 KGHSH and CDR2 LQKENI. This CDR3 is CASTQGQNTEAFF. Here the CDR3 DNA reads TGTGCCAGTACACAGGGCCAGAACACTGAAGCTTTCTTT.

The gene calls are TRBV28 and TRBJ1-4, with a tentative D call TRBD1 (5 bases). V lost 3 bases and J 7 bases, leaving 6 bases between the germline ends. The CDR3 is 12 amino acids. Germline V lookup: CDR1 MDHEN, CDR2 SYDVKM. DNA of the CDR3: TGTGCCAGCAGTTTTAGGGGTGAAAAACTGTTTTTT. This encodes CASSFRGEKLFF.